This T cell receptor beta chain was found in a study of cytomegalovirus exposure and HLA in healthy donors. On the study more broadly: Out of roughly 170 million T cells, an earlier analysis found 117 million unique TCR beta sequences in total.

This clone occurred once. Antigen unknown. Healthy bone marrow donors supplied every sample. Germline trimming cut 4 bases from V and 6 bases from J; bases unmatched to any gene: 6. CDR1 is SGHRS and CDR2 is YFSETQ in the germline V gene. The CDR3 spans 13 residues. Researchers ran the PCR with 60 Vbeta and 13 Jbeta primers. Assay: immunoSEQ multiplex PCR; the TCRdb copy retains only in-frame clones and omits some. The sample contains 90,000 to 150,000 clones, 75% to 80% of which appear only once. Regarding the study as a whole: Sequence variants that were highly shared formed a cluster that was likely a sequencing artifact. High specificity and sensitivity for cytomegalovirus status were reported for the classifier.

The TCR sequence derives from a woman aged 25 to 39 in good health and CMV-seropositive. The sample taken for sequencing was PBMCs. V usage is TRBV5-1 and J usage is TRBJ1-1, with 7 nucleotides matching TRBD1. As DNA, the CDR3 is TGCGCCAGCAGCGAACCGGGACAGTCTGAAGCTTTCTTT. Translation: CASSEPGQSEAFF.